This TCR beta chain comes out of a study of sequential checkpoint blockade in melanoma. Background on the study: Randomization was 1:1 between first-line nivolumab→ipilimumab and ipilimumab→nivolumab. TCRbeta immunosequencing was performed on DNA from 90 to 100 pretreatment melanoma tumor samples. After nivolumab or ipilimumab alone, approximately 22 patients had week-13 rebiopsies.

Regarding the study as a whole: Rising tumor T-cell fraction and clonality meant about 30 times likelier benefit.

Generated by immunoSEQ multiplex PCR, the TCRdb table keeps only in-frame clones and is missing some. The table records more than 5,000 clones, roughly 19% of them present only once. CDR3 length equals 14 residues. The germline V gene has CDR1 MNHGY and CDR2 SAAAGT. Between the trimmed V and J ends, which lost 2 bases and 1 base, there was a span of 8 bases. The treatment: randomized to nivolumab then ipilimumab (arm A) or the reverse (arm B). By frequency in the sample, this clone is large. Its cognate antigen is unknown. This sequence originates from a human donor with melanoma. Sample: tumor tissue (inferred from file names), taken from a patient given nivolumab and ipilimumab in sequence. The rearrangement links TRBV6-8 to TRBJ2-5; D not resolved. CDR3 loop: CASSYPRSQETQYF. DNA for the CDR3: TGTGCCAGCAGTTACCCACGTTCCCAAGAGACCCAGTACTTC.